This T cell receptor beta chain was captured by sequencing in a study of T-cell reconstitution after alpha-beta-depleted transplantation in children. This clonotype was observed at least ten times. Construction of the TCRbeta library involved unique molecular identifiers. MiXCR was run by TCRdb on the PCR reads, yielding one entry per CDR3 protein. The sample consists of 490,000 or so distinct CDR3 sequences, 9.5% to 15% of them appearing once. The sequences come from PBMCs from the stem cell graft donor, collected from the stem cell graft. The receptor's source is a human donor who donated a stem cell graft to a child with combined immunodeficiency.

The CDR3 sequence: CASSQDKISAGEGYTF. As DNA, the CDR3 is TGCGCCAGCAGCCAAGATAAAATTTCGGCAGGGGAGGGCTACACCTTC. This chain uses TRBV4-3 with TRBJ1-2, with a possible D match to TRBD1 (6 bases). The CDR3 loop spans 16 amino acids. Between the trimmed V and J ends, which lost 0 bases and 8 bases, there was a span of 19 bases. CDR1 and CDR2 (germline): LGHNA, YSLEER.